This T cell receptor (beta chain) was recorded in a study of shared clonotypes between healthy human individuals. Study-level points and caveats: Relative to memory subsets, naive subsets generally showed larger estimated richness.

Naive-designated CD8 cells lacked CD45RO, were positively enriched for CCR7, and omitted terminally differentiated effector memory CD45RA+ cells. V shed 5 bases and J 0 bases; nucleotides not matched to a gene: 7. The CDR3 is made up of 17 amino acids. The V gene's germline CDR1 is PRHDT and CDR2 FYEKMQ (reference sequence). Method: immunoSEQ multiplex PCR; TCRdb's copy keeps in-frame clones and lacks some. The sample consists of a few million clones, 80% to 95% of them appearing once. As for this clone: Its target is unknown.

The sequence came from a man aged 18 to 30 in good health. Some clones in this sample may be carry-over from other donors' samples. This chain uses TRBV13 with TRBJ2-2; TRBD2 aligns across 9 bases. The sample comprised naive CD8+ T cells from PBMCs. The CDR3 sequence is CASSGTGGRANTGELFF. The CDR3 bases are TGTGCCAGCAGCGGGACTGGCGGGAGGGCGAACACCGGGGAGCTGTTTTTT.